This T cell receptor beta chain is from a study of neurological immune-mediated disorders (dated 2019 in TCRdb). A note on the overall study: Among the roughly 34 multiple sclerosis patients, relapsing-remitting MS was present in roughly 30 and secondary progressive MS was present in 3. The cohort was made up of 68 subjects, consisting of 15 or so HAM/TSP patients, some 34 multiple sclerosis patients and around 20 healthy controls. The study compared peripheral blood TCR-beta repertoires of HTLV-I-associated myelopathy (HAM/TSP) patients, multiple sclerosis patients and healthy controls using UMI-based sequencing. Alongside PBMC samples, the set of more than 80 TCR-beta libraries contained longitudinal samples, technical triplicates, and paired CD4+ and CD8+ T-cell subsets that had been sorted.

What the authors observed across the whole study: In a phylogenetic analysis, the repertoires of 18 out of 34 MS patients fell into a single cluster of related CDR3 sequences, pointing to a possible signature at the repertoire level. Expanded clones from different subjects shared no identical CDR3 amino acid sequences, which suggests that TCR-beta repertoires were private in all groups. The highest TCR clonal expansion was observed in HAM/TSP patients, whereas the lowest was observed in MS patients, even when compared with healthy controls. No association of the MS cluster with clinical or MRI features was observed, and the need for larger cohorts was stated by the authors.

For the sorted-subset TCR libraries, the starting material was about 1 million sorted CD4+ or CD8+ T cells. Multiple sclerosis patients were enrolled in a US clinical protocol evaluating disease progression by magnetic resonance imaging. Peripheral blood was subjected to Ficoll-Hypaque density gradient centrifugation to isolate PBMCs, which were then cryopreserved in liquid nitrogen. The study also sequenced paired sorted CD4+ and CD8+ subsets from healthy controls, HAM/TSP patients and MS patients. This clonotype was seen repeatedly, ten times or more. No antigen is known for it. Nothing much larger sits one base from this clone, and base qualities are not available. Here V drops 0 bases and J drops 2 bases, and the junction holds 3 bases not matched to any gene. CDR1 and CDR2, per the germline V gene, are SGHRS and YFSETQ. The CDR3 goes from the cysteine to the phenylalanine over 15 residues. Here the CDR3 DNA is all that survives: 45 bases in frame from base 1.

cDNA synthesis used template-switch 5'RACE with a primer carrying a 10-nucleotide random unique molecular identifier tagging each TCR transcript. Over 180 million TCR-beta sequences, covering 15-18 subjects, were produced in each sequencing run. The RNeasy kit was used to extract total RNA. The KAPA Real-time Library Amplification kit was used to amplify TCR-beta VDJ regions with primers for the TCR constant region and the 5'RACE anchor. Sample indexes and Illumina adaptors were added in a first PCR, and a second PCR then increased library yield. After Ampure bead purification, the TCR product of roughly 650 bp was size-selected on a 2% E-gel SizeSelection system. Before pooling, library quality was checked on a Bioanalyzer, concentration was measured with Qubit, and libraries were quantified with the Kapa Library Quantification kit. Libraries were sequenced paired-end 2 x 150 bp on an Illumina HiSeq 2500. To increase sequence diversity, 25-30% phiX was spiked into each library pool. As for how the authors treated the data: Quality-filtered reads were processed with the UMI-based MiGEC pipeline, which removed over 75% of raw TCR sequences during error correction. IMGT germline references were used for alignment of VDJ genes, and clonotypes were defined by a unique CDR3 amino acid sequence together with V-J genes. Clonal expansion, Shannon diversity and CDR3 relatedness (CalcPairwiseDistances, ClusterSamples) were evaluated with VDJtools, and phylogenetic trees were built with CLCbio workbench. Using coefficient-of-variation modelling across technical triplicates, the study counted a clone as expanded if it had at least 8 unique UMIs. The raw public data were reprocessed by TCRdb itself: fastp quality trimming at Q25, MiXCR clonotype calling, in-frame beta chains only. Rows with a matching CDR3 protein are joined into one entry that keeps the most common DNA and genes. V and J calls and clone size were set by TCRdb, not the authors. The sample table contains around 55,000 distinct CDR3 sequences; only one count was recorded for 4% of them. The ten top clones hold approximately 2% of the sample.

The sample comprised CD4+ T cells from blood. The rearranged chain carries TRBV5-1 and TRBJ2-7; 9 nucleotides in the junction match TRBD2. The sequence came from a woman between 40 and 50 years old with multiple sclerosis. The encoded CDR3 is CASSLGTSDTYEQYF. The DNA sequence follows: TGCGCCAGCAGCTTGGGGACTAGCGACACCTACGAGCAGTACTTC.